Listed below are T cell receptor beta chains from one sample, sequenced in a study of cytomegalovirus exposure and HLA in healthy donors. Only in-frame clones appear in the TCRdb table, and some are missing; sequencing was by immunoSEQ multiplex PCR. The table includes tens of thousands of clones, about 86% detected once. Sequenced: PBMCs. Source of these receptors: a boy aged 10-17 years in good health and CMV-seronegative. Both conserved end residues are part of each CDR3. A clone size is listed for some rows: how often the clone was seen (once, few, many), or a class if it is expanded.

V gene,clone size,J gene,CDR3 protein
TRBV12-2,.,TRBJ2-2,CASRLAVVAGETANTGELFF
TRBV6-1,.,TRBJ2-7,CASRGVQGRDEQYF
TRBV27,once,TRBJ1-2,CASSFLGIYGYTF
TRBV19,.,.,CASSTEGFRAQYF
TRBV6-1,.,TRBJ2-3,CASSEYGLAGGLDTQYF
TRBV19,.,TRBJ2-5,CASSETSGRKETQYF
TRBV6-6,.,TRBJ2-2,CASVTGENGELFF
TRBV11-1,.,TRBJ2-5,CASSLQTGRETQYF
TRBV5-6,.,TRBJ2-1,CASSSAGGFYNEQFF
TRBV5-1,.,TRBJ1-5,CASSFRDRGNQPQHF
TRBV4-3,.,TRBJ2-2,CASSLGGGVTGELFF
TRBV5-4,.,TRBJ1-2,CASSLSSGFSGYGYTF
TRBV4-1,once,TRBJ2-7,CASSQEAGGEQYF
TRBV5-6,once,TRBJ1-5,CASSGDRGLVQPQHF
TRBV5-4,.,TRBJ2-3,CASSLSLDGPDTQYF
TRBV18,.,TRBJ1-5,CASSYQAGNQPQHF
TRBV6-5,.,TRBJ2-1,CASSAGTSGGNEQFF
TRBV15,once,TRBJ1-2,CATSTAGSYGYTF
TRBV6-1,.,TRBJ2-5,CASSEAGADEETQYF
TRBV5-1,once,TRBJ2-2,CASSLGINSGQNTGELFF
TRBV7-9,.,TRBJ1-3,CASSSTGSGNTIYF
TRBV5-8,.,TRBJ1-6,CASSSAPGQGFRRSLHF
TRBV6-5,.,TRBJ2-5,CASSYPSGQGTQYF
TRBV10-3,.,TRBJ1-5,CAISESYREGNQPQHF
TRBV19,.,TRBJ1-6,CASSATSRGLGSPLHF
TRBV14,.,TRBJ2-5,CASSRTALQETQYF
TRBV10-3,.,TRBJ2-7,CAISGTEVVEQYF
TRBV12-5,.,TRBJ2-7,CASGLVNTEDRGGDEQYF
TRBV19,.,TRBJ2-6,CASSIGGASGANVLTF
TRBV2,.,TRBJ2-1,CASSGTGGTDNEQFF
TRBV11-2,.,TRBJ1-6,CASSLEGFNSPLHF
TRBV6-6,.,.,CASSYTRVGRNYEQYF
TRBV10-3,.,TRBJ2-1,CAISDIIGGADNEQFF
TRBV7-9,.,TRBJ1-4,CASSTDRGIDRMFF
TRBV5-1,.,TRBJ2-1,CASSSLAGGLNEQFF
TRBV5-5,.,TRBJ2-7,CASSLKTGKPSYEQYF
TRBV2,.,TRBJ2-5,CASSADSQETQYF
TRBV7-9,.,TRBJ2-3,CASSRSTQAGHTDTQYF
TRBV27,.,TRBJ2-5,CASSLSLGAGQETQYF
TRBV6-5,few,TRBJ2-7,CASNQGQNLYEQYF
TRBV19,.,TRBJ1-5,CASSGRGNQPQHF